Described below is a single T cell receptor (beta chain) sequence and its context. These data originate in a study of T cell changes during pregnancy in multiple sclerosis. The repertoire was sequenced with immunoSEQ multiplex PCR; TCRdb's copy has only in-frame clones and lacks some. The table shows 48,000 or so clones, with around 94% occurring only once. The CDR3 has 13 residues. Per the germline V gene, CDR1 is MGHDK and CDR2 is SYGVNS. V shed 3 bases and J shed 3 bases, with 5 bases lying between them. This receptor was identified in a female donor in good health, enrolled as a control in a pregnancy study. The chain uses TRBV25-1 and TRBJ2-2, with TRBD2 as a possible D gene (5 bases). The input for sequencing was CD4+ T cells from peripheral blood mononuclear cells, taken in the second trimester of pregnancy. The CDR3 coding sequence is TGTGCCAGCAGTGAGCGGGACACCGGGGAGCTGTTTTTT. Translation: CASSERDTGELFF.